The 6 T cell receptor beta chains given below trace back to one sample, sequenced in a study of T cell changes during pregnancy in multiple sclerosis. Data came from immunoSEQ multiplex PCR; TCRdb stores just in-frame clones and leaves some out. Of about 40,000 clones in the sample, around 94% were seen once. This specimen was peripheral blood, taken in the third trimester of pregnancy. The receptors were sampled from a female donor with multiple sclerosis, enrolled in a pregnancy study.

For this clone: The sample has other DNA sequences that encode this CDR3 too. The J gene is TRBJ2-7, the V gene TRBV18, with 9 nucleotides matching TRBD1. Germline assignment: CDR1 KGHSH and CDR2 LQKENI. CDR3 length equals 14 residues. The V and J ends lost 3 bases and 4 bases, in that order; junction bases with no gene match: 4. The CDR3 DNA is TGTGCCAGCTCACCCGGGACAGGGTCGTACGAGCAGTACTTC. The encoded protein is CASSPGTGSYEQYF.

The chain links TRBV6-4 to TRBJ1-6; a weak D match, TRBD1 (5 bases). V was clipped by 1 base and J by 8 bases, with 15 bases between them. The germline gives CDR1 MRHNA, CDR2 SNTAGT. The CDR3 totals 16 residues. The CDR3 DNA sequence: TGTGCCAGCAGTGACTACCAGGGAATCCCTCATTCACCCCTCCACTTT. Translated: CASSDYQGIPHSPLHF.

The V and J genes are TRBV9 and TRBJ2-7; perhaps TRBD2 as D (6 bases). The germline V and J ends were trimmed by 0 bases and 6 bases, with 10 bases remaining between them. CDR3 length: 13 amino acids. Looked up from germline, CDR1 is SGDLS and CDR2 is YYNGEE. Written as DNA, the CDR3 is TGTGCCAGCAGCGTAGCTAAGGGAGGCGAGCAGTACTTC. This encodes CASSVAKGGEQYF.

CDR3 residues: CASSSDPDTSPLHF. CDR3 nucleotide sequence: TGTGCCAGCAGCTCAGATCCGGACACCTCACCCCTCCACTTT. V gene TRBV7-3 combines with J gene TRBJ1-6; TRBD1 might be the D (5 bases). V lost 4 bases and J 10 bases, leaving 14 bases between the germline ends. Germline assignment: CDR1 SGHTA and CDR2 FQGTGA. The length of the CDR3 is 14 residues.

The rearrangement links TRBV28 to TRBJ2-2; TRBD2 is a possible D gene (6 bases). There are 14 residues in the CDR3. The V gene lost 10 bases and the J gene lost 7 bases, with 19 bases spanning the gap. Germline V gives CDR1 MDHEN, CDR2 SYDVKM. CDR3 sequence: CATVHAGFGGELFF. The CDR3 DNA reads as TGTGCCACCGTACATGCGGGGTTCGGCGGGGAGCTGTTTTTT. Variable domain in full (rest from reference TRBV28 and TRBJ2-2): DVKVTQSSRYLVKRTGEKVFLECVQDMDHENMFWYRQDPGLGLRLIYFSYDVKMKEKGDIPEGYSVSREKKERFSLILESASTNQTSMYLCATVHAGFGGELFFGEGSRLTVL.

The genes are TRBV4-1 and TRBJ1-1; perhaps TRBD1 as D (5 bases). Germline V gene sequence: CDR1 MGHRA, CDR2 YSYEKL. The CDR3 is 15 amino acids. Trimming took off 5 bases at V and 6 bases at J, with 19 bases between the two ends. The CDR3 DNA is TGCGCCAGCAGCATCACCGCTAGGGGAAACCCTGAAGCTTTCTTT. Its protein is CASSITARGNPEAFF.